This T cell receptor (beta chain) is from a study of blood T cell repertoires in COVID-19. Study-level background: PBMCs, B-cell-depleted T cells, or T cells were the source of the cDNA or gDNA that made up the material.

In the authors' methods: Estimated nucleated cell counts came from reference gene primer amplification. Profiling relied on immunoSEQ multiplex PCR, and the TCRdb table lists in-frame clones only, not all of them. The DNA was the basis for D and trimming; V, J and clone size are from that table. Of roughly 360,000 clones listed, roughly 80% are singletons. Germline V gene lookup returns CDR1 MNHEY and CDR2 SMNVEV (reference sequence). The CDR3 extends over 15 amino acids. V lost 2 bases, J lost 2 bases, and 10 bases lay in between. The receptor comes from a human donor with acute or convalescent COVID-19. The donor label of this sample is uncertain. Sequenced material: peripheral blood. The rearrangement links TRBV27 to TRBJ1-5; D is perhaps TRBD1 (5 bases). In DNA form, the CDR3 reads TGTGCCAGCAGTTTACAGGGTGTCGGCAATCAGCCCCAGCATTTT. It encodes CASSLQGVGNQPQHF.